This T cell receptor beta chain stems from a study of T cell responses to AZD1222 COVID-19 vaccine. General study findings and limits: Targets within unmutated variant regions were reportedly found for nearly half of spike-specific TCRs. The donor cohort was predominantly white British with a female majority, and clonal diversity may have been underestimated.

Measured with immunoSEQ multiplex PCR; TCRdb has only the in-frame clones, and not every one. This table has tens of thousands of clones, 75% to 90% appearing once. This CDR3 comprises 11 residues. Germline loops: CDR1 SGHRS, CDR2 YFSETQ. The V end was cut by 1 base, the J end by 8 bases, with 6 bases between. Second-dose schedules of about 4 or about 12 weeks were combined. Note on this clone: The antigen is not known.

This chain uses TRBV5-1 with TRBJ1-1; D ambiguous. The sequence was obtained from an adult who received the AZD1222 COVID-19 vaccine. This specimen was peripheral blood, taken 28 days after the second AZD1222 dose. The DNA of the CDR3 is TGCGCCAGCAGCTTGTCCGGGGAAGCTTTCTTT. Amino acids: CASSLSGEAFF.